The 20 T cell receptor beta chains reported below all come from one sample, sequenced in a study of cytomegalovirus exposure and HLA in healthy donors. Vbeta (60) and Jbeta (13) primers were used in the PCR. This table comes from immunoSEQ multiplex PCR, and its TCRdb copy is limited to in-frame clones, with some not included. Its clone listing holds around 75,000 clones. Sequencing input: PBMCs. These receptors originate from a man aged 45-65 years in good health and CMV-seropositive.

Points on this clone: One end of the junction fails to match germline, which may point to a read error. The chain links TRBV13 to TRBJ2-3, with 10 nucleotides matching TRBD2. This CDR3 is built from 15 residues. Germline V CDR1 and CDR2: PRHDT, FYEKMQ (reference sequence). This chain's CDR3 is CASSQVLAGADAQYF. The CDR3 bases are TGTGCCAGCAGCCAGGTTCTAGCGGGGGCAGATGCGCAGTATTTT.

The V and J genes are TRBV5-1 and TRBJ2-5; unclear D gene. The CDR3 is made up of 11 amino acids. The germline V and J ends were trimmed by 2 bases and 4 bases, with 3 bases remaining between them. CDR1 is SGHRS, CDR2 YFSETQ, per germline. CDR3 nucleotides: TGCGCCAGCAGCTTAGCAGAGACCCAGTACTTC. Translation gives CASSLAETQYF.

This chain links TRBV30 with TRBJ2-1; 8 nucleotides agree with TRBD1. The CDR3 length is 13 residues. Trimming cost V 3 bases and J 10 bases; bases outside gene matches: 8. Per the germline V gene, CDR1 is GTSNPN and CDR2 is SVGIG (reference sequence). The CDR3 region is CAWSEDRGAEQFF. The DNA for the CDR3 is TGTGCCTGGAGCGAAGACAGGGGAGCCGAGCAGTTCTTC.

The chain employs TRBV9 and TRBJ2-1; D is unresolved. This CDR3 spans 14 amino acids. Germline V gene lookup returns CDR1 SGDLS and CDR2 YYNGEE. V was shortened by 4 bases and J by 4 bases, with 12 bases between the two germline ends. This CDR3 is CASSSATLYNEQFF. The CDR3 DNA is TGTGCCAGCAGCTCCGCCACCCTATACAATGAGCAGTTCTTC.

J is TRBJ2-2 and V is TRBV4-1; D not resolved. The CDR3 sequence is 12 residues long. V was pared by 5 bases and J by 8 bases, with 9 bases between. Germline V gives CDR1 MGHRA, CDR2 YSYEKL. The CDR3, as DNA: TGCGCCAGCAGCTTCGTAACTGGGGAGCTGTTTTTT. This encodes CASSFVTGELFF.

The CDR3, as DNA: TGCGCCAGCAGCCCGCCAGGGGGCGTTGGCACAGATACGCAGTATTTT. Encoded protein: CASSPPGGVGTDTQYF. This chain links TRBV4-1 with TRBJ2-3, with 8 nucleotides matching TRBD1. The CDR3 runs to 16 residues. The trim removed 4 bases at V and 1 base at J, leaving 7 bases unmatched. Germline CDR1 MGHRA, CDR2 YSYEKL.

The chain joins TRBV5-1 to TRBJ1-5; TRBD1 is a possible D gene (5 bases). Trimming removed 1 base from V and 3 bases from J, with 8 bases in between. CDR1 SGHRS and CDR2 YFSETQ come from the germline V gene. CDR3 size: 14 residues. As DNA, the CDR3 is TGCGCCAGCAGCTTGACAGGAGTCAATCAGCCCCAGCATTTT. Amino acids: CASSLTGVNQPQHF.

This rearrangement joins TRBV7-9 to TRBJ2-1, with 9 bases aligning to TRBD1. Germline trimming cut 4 bases from V and 10 bases from J; bases unmatched to any gene: 2. The germline V gene has CDR1 SEHNR and CDR2 FQNEAQ (reference sequence). The CDR3 totals 12 residues. In DNA form, the CDR3 reads TGTGCCAGCAGCTGGACAGGGGCCGAGCAGTTCTTC. It yields the protein CASSWTGAEQFF.

The chain couples TRBV6-1 to TRBJ2-5, with D tentatively TRBD1 (6 bases). CDR1 and CDR2 (germline): MNHNS, SASEGT. With 4 bases removed from V and 4 bases from J, the gap between germline ends came to 13 bases. The CDR3 contains 14 residues. The CDR3 bases are TGTGCCAGCAGTGTCAGGGTAGGGGGAGAGACCCAGTACTTC. Protein: CASSVRVGGETQYF.

The chain employs TRBV7-9 and TRBJ2-7; 7 positions match TRBD1. This CDR3 spans 14 amino acids. Germline V gene lookup returns CDR1 SEHNR and CDR2 FQNEAQ (reference sequence). V was clipped by 5 bases and J by 0 bases; unmatched bases: 4. Here the CDR3 reads CASSSRQGSYEQYF. The CDR3 DNA sequence: TGTGCCAGCAGCAGCAGACAGGGCTCCTACGAGCAGTACTTC.

The chain carries TRBV15 and TRBJ2-6; 9 bases map to TRBD1. From germline, CDR1 is LNHNV and CDR2 YYDKDF (reference sequence). After removal of 5 bases from V and 1 base from J, the junction contained 9 bases not matched to a gene. The CDR3 covers 18 residues. The CDR3 DNA follows: TGTGCCACCAGCCCACGGGACAGGGTTCGTTCTGGGGCCAACGTCCTGACTTTC. Encoded protein: CATSPRDRVRSGANVLTF.

This chain joins TRBV18 and TRBJ1-2; tentatively, D is TRBD1 (6 bases). The CDR3 spans 14 residues. The V gene's germline CDR1 is KGHSH and CDR2 LQKENI. Trimming took off 2 bases at V and 6 bases at J, with 13 bases between the two ends. The CDR3 loop reads CASSPEGEGNGYTF. CDR3 coding DNA: TGTGCCAGCTCACCAGAGGGGGAAGGGAATGGCTACACCTTC.

The chain uses TRBV19 and TRBJ1-1, with D tentatively TRBD1 (6 bases). Germline V gene lookup returns CDR1 LNHDA and CDR2 SQIVND (reference sequence). The CDR3 covers 14 residues. V lost 6 bases to trimming and J lost 0 bases, with 11 bases between them. The chain's CDR3 is CASSDRSMNTEAFF. DNA for the CDR3: TGTGCCAGTAGCGACAGGAGCATGAACACTGAAGCTTTCTTT.

The rearrangement uses TRBV19 and TRBJ1-1; 8 bases align to TRBD1. The CDR3 totals 15 residues. In germline, CDR1 is LNHDA, CDR2 SQIVND (reference sequence). The V and J ends lost 7 bases and 7 bases, in that order; junction bases with no gene match: 14. The DNA for the CDR3 is TGTGCCAGTACCCACCCTGGACAGGGAGGGAATGAAGCTTTCTTT. Translating it yields CASTHPGQGGNEAFF.

Its frequency marks this clone as medium-sized. The chain combines TRBV10-3 with TRBJ1-1; 7 bases line up with TRBD1. Trimming cost V 11 bases and J 0 bases; bases outside gene matches: 15. Germline V gene data show CDR1 as ENHRY and CDR2 as SYGVKD. This CDR3 spans 16 amino acids. The CDR3 loop reads CASRTGNFVMNTEAFF. As DNA, the CDR3 is TGTGCCTCAAGGACAGGCAACTTCGTTATGAACACTGAAGCTTTCTTT.

The chain employs TRBV6-6 and TRBJ1-5; TRBD1 agrees at 9 bases. Germline values: CDR1 MNHNY, CDR2 SVGAGI (reference sequence). There are 16 residues in the CDR3. V shed 7 bases and J 6 bases; nucleotides not matched to a gene: 13. The chain's CDR3 is CASTLGQGVSFQPQHF. DNA of the CDR3: TGTGCCAGCACCTTGGGACAGGGAGTATCTTTTCAGCCCCAGCATTTT.

This chain joins TRBV5-4 and TRBJ2-1; 7 nucleotides agree with TRBD1. CDR3 length: 15 residues. J lost 1 base, V lost 4 bases, and 5 bases had no gene match. Germline V gene sequence: CDR1 SGHNT, CDR2 YYREEE (reference sequence). The CDR3 spells CASSRQGTSYNEQFF. The CDR3 bases are TGTGCCAGCAGCCGACAGGGTACTTCCTACAATGAGCAGTTCTTC.

This chain connects TRBV19 to TRBJ2-6; 9 bases agree with TRBD1. V was clipped by 1 base and J by 4 bases; unmatched bases: 8. The CDR3 is 18 residues long. Germline V CDR1 and CDR2: LNHDA, SQIVND (reference sequence). The DNA of the CDR3 is TGTGCCAGTAGTATAGCGGACAGGGGTGCGAGAGGGGCCAACGTCCTGACTTTC. It specifies CASSIADRGARGANVLTF.

The gene calls are TRBV5-4 and TRBJ2-7; 8 bases line up with TRBD1. Losses at the gene ends were 0 bases for V and 5 bases for J; bases not matched to a gene: 1. The germline V gene encodes CDR1 SGHNT and CDR2 YYREEE (reference sequence). This CDR3 is built from 13 residues. The chain's CDR3 is CASSLDRGDEQYF. The DNA for the CDR3 is TGTGCCAGCAGCTTGGACAGGGGGGACGAGCAGTACTTC. The complete variable domain, with remaining parts taken from reference TRBV5-4 and TRBJ2-7, reads ETGVTQSPTHLIKTRGQQVTLRCSSQSGHNTVSWYQQALGQGPQFIFQYYREEENGRGNFPPRFSGLQFPNYSSELNVNALELDDSALYLCASSLDRGDEQYFGPGTRLTVT.

The V and J genes are TRBV10-3 and TRBJ2-6; 10 bases map to TRBD1. Germline V gene lookup returns CDR1 ENHRY and CDR2 SYGVKD. The CDR3 consists of 16 residues. The V and J ends lost 7 bases and 9 bases, in that order; junction bases with no gene match: 12. This CDR3 is CAINQGQGKGDNVLTF. The CDR3 nucleotides read TGTGCCATCAACCAGGGACAGGGGAAGGGAGACAACGTCCTGACTTTC.